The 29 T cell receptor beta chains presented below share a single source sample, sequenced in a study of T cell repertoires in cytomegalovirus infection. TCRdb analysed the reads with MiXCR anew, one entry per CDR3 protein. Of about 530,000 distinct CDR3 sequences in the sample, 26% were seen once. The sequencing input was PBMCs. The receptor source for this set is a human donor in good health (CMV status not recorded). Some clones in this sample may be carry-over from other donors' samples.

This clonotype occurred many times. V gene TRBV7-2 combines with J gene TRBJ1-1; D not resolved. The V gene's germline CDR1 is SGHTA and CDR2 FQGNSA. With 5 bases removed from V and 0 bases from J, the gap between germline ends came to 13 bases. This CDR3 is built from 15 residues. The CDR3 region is CASSPGVFMNTEAFF. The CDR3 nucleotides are TGTGCCAGCAGCCCCGGGGTGTTCATGAACACTGAAGCTTTCTTT.

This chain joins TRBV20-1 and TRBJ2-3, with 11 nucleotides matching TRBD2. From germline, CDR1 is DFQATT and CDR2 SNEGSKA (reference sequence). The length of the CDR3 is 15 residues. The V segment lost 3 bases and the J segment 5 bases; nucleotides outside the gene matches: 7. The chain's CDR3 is CSARVTSGRVDTQYF. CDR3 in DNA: TGCAGTGCTAGGGTAACTAGCGGGAGAGTAGATACGCAGTATTTT.

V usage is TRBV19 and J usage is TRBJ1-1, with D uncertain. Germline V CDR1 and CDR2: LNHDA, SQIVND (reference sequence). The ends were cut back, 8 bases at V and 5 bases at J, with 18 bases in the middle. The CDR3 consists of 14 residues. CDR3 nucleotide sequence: TGTGCCAGTCGGTGGGCAAGCTCTGGTACTGAAGCTTTCTTT. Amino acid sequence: CASRWASSGTEAFF.

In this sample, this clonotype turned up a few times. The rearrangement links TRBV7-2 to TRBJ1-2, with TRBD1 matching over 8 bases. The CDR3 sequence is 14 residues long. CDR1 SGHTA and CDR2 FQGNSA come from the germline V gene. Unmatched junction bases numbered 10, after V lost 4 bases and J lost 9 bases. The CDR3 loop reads CASSSDWTGIRYTF. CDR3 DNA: TGTGCCAGCAGCTCCGATTGGACAGGGATTCGCTACACCTTC.

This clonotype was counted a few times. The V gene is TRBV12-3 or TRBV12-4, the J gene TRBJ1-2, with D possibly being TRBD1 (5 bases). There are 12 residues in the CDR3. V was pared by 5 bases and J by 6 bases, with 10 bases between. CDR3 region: CASSRDGNGYTF. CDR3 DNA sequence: TGTGCCAGCAGTCGGGACGGTAATGGCTACACCTTC.

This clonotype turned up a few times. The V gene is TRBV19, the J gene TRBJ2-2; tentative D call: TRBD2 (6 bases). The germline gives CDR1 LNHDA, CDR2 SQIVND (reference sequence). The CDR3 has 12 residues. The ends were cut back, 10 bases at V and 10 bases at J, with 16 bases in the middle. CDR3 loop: CATATGRAELFF. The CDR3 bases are TGTGCCACCGCCACCGGGAGAGCGGAGCTGTTTTTT.

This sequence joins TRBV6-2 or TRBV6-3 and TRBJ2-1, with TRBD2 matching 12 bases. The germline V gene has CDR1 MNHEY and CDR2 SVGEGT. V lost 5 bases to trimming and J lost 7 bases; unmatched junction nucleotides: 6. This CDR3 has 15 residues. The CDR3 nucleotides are TGTGCCAGCAGTCCATTCGGACTAGCGGGGAATGAGCAGTTCTTC. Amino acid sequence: CASSPFGLAGNEQFF.

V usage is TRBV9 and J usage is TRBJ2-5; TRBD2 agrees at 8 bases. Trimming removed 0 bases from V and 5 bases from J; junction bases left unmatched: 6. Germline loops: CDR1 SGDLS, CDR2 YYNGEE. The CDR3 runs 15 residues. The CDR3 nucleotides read TGTGCCAGCAGCGTAGGAATAGCGGGACTCGAGACCCAGTACTTC. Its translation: CASSVGIAGLETQYF.

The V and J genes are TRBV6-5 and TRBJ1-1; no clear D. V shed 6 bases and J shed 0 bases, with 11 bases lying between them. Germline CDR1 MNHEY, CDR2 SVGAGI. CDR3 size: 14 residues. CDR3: CASRLGNMNTEAFF. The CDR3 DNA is TGTGCCAGCAGGCTCGGTAATATGAACACTGAAGCTTTCTTT.

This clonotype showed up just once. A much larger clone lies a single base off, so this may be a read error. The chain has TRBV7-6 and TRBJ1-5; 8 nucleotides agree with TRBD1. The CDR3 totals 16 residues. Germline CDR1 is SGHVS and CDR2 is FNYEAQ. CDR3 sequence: CACSSQGAIGNQPQHF. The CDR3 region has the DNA TGTGCCTGCAGTTCCCAGGGGGCAATAGGGAATCAGCCCCAGCATTTT. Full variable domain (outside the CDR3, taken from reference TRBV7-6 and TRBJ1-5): GAGVSQSPRYKVTKRGQDVALRCDPISGHVSLYWYRQALGQGPEFLTYFNYEAQQDKSGLPNDRFSAERPEGSISTLTIQRTEQRDSAMYRCACSSQGAIGNQPQHFGDGTRLSIL.

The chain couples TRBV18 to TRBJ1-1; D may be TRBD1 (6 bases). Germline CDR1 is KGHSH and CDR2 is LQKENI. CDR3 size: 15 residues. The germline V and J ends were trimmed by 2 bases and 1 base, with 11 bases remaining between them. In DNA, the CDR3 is TGTGCCAGCTCACCATCCGGACAGACGAACACTGAAGCTTTCTTT. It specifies CASSPSGQTNTEAFF.

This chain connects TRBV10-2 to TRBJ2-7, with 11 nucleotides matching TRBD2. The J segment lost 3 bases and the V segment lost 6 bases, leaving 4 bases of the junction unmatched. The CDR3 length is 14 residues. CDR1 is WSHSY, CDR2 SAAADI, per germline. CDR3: CASRAGTSGYEQYV. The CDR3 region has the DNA TGCGCCAGCAGGGCCGGGACTAGCGGCTACGAGCAGTACGTC.

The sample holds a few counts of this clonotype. CDR3 nucleotide sequence: TGTGCCAGTAGTATTGAGGGACAGGGGCCTTCCTACGAGCAGTACTTC. Its translation: CASSIEGQGPSYEQYF. The chain has TRBV19 and TRBJ2-7; 10 nucleotides align to TRBD1. Germline V CDR1 and CDR2: LNHDA, SQIVND (reference sequence). V was clipped by 3 bases and J by 1 base; unmatched bases: 6. This CDR3 contains 16 residues. Drawing the rest from reference TRBV19 and TRBJ2-7, the complete variable domain is DGGITQSPKYLFRKEGQNVTLSCEQNLNHDAMYWYRQDPGQGLRLIYYSQIVNDFQKGDIAEGYSVSREKKESFPLTVTSAQKNPTAFYLCASSIEGQGPSYEQYFGPGTRLTVT.

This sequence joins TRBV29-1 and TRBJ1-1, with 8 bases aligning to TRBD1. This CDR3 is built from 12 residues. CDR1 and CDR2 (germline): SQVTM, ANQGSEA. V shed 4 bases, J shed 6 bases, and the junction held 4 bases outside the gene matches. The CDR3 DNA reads TGCAGCGTTGCGTTACAGGGGGCTGAAGCTTTCTTT. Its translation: CSVALQGAEAFF. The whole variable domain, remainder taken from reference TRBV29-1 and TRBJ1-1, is SAVISQKPSRDICQRGTSLTIQCQVDSQVTMMFWYRQQPGQSLTLIATANQGSEATYESGFVIDKFPISRPNLTFSTLTVSNMSPEDSSIYLCSVALQGAEAFFGQGTRLTVV.

The CDR3 region has the DNA TGTGCCAGCAGCCCCCACCGTAGGCAAGAGACCCAGTACTTC. It encodes CASSPHRRQETQYF. V is TRBV11-2 and J is TRBJ2-5; no firm D call. The germline V gene has CDR1 SGHAT and CDR2 FQNNGV. V dropped 5 bases and J dropped 2 bases, with 12 bases sitting between them. The CDR3 is 14 residues long.

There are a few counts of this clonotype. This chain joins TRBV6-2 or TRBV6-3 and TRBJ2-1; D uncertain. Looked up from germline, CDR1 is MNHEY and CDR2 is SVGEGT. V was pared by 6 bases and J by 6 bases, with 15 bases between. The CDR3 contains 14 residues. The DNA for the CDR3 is TGTGCCAGCAGAGACCGACTCAGTTTCAATGAGCAGTTCTTC. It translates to CASRDRLSFNEQFF.

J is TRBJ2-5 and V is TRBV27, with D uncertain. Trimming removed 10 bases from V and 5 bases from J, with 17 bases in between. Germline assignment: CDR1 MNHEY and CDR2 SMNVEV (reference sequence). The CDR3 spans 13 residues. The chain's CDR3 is CATPPTPEETQYF. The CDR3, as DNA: TGTGCCACCCCCCCTACTCCAGAGGAGACCCAGTACTTC.

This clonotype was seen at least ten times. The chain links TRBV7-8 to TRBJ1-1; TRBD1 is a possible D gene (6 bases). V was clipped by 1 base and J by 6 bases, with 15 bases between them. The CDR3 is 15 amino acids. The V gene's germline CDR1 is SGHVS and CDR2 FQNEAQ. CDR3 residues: CASSLGGQIRPEAFF. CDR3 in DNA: TGTGCCAGCAGCTTAGGGGGACAAATCCGACCTGAAGCTTTCTTT.

DNA for the CDR3: TGTGCCAGCAGTGACTCGAGTCAGGGGTATAATTCACCCCTCCACTTT. Its translation: CASSDSSQGYNSPLHF. V gene TRBV6-4 combines with J gene TRBJ1-6, with TRBD1 as a possible D gene (6 bases). This CDR3 spans 16 amino acids. CDR1 is MRHNA, CDR2 SNTAGT, per germline. The V gene lost 0 bases and the J gene lost 4 bases, with 10 bases spanning the gap.

The CDR3 nucleotides are TGTGCCAGTAGTACCCCGACCCAGGCTGGGGCCAACGTCCTGACTTTC. Translated, it gives CASSTPTQAGANVLTF. The chain couples TRBV19 to TRBJ2-6, with D hard to call. Per germline, CDR1 LNHDA and CDR2 SQIVND (reference sequence). Trimming stripped 4 bases from V and 2 bases from J, with 12 bases between. This CDR3 is built from 16 residues.

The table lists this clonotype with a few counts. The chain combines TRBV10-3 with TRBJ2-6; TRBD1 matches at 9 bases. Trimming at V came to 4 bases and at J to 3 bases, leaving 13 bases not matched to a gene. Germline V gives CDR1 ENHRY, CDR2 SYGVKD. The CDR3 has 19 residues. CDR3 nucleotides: TGTGCCATCAGTGGGGAGAAGGACAGGGGATCAAGTGGGGCCAACGTCCTGACTTTC. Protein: CAISGEKDRGSSGANVLTF.

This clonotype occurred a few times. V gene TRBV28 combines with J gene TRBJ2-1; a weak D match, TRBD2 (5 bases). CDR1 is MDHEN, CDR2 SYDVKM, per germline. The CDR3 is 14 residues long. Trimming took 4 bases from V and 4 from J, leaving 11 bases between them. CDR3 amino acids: CASSWGAAYNEQFF. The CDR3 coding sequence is TGTGCCAGCAGTTGGGGAGCAGCTTACAATGAGCAGTTCTTC.

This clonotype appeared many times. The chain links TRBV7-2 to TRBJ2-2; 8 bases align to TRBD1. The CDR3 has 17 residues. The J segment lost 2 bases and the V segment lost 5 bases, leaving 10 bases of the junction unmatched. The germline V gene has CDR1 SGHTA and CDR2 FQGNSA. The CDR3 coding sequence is TGTGCCAGCAGCCCCCCAGGACAGGGTCCTAACACCGGGGAGCTGTTTTTT. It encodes CASSPPGQGPNTGELFF.

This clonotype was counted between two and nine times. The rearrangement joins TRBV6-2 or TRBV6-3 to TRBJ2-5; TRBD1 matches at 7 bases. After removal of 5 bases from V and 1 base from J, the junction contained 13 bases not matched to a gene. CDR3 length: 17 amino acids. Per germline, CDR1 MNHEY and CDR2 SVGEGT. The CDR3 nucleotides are TGTGCCAGCAGTCCACTGGACGGGACAGAGATCCAAGAGACCCAGTACTTC. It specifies CASSPLDGTEIQETQYF.

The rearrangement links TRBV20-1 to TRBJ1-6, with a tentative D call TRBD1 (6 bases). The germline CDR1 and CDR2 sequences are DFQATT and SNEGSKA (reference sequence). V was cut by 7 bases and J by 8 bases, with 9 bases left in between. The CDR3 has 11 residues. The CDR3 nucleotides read TGCAGTGTTGCAGGGGATTCACCCCTCCACTTT. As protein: CSVAGDSPLHF.

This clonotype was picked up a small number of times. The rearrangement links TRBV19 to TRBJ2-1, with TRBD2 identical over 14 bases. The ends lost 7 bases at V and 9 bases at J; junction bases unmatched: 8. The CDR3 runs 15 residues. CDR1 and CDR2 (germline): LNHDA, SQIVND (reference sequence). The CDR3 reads CASNTGLAGDGEQFF. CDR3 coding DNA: TGTGCCAGTAACACGGGACTAGCGGGAGATGGTGAGCAGTTCTTC.

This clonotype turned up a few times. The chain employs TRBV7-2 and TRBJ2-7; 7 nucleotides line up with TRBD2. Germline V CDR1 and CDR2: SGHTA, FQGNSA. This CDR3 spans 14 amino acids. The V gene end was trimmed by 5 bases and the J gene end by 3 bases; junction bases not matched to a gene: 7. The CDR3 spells CASSREGGVYEQYV. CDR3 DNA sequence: TGTGCCAGCAGCAGGGAGGGAGGAGTCTACGAGCAGTACGTC.

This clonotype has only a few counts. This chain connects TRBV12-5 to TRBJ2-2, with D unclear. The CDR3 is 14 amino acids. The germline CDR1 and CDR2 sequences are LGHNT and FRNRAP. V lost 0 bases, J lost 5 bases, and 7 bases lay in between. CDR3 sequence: CASGLVEQTGELFF. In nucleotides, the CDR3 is TGTGCTAGTGGTTTGGTCGAACAGACCGGGGAGCTGTTTTTT.

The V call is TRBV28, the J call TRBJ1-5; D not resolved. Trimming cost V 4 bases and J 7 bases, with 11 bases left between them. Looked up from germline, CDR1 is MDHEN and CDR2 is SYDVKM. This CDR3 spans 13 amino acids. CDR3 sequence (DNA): TGTGCCAGCAGTTCCGGATGGAGGCAGCCCCAGCATTTT. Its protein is CASSSGWRQPQHF.